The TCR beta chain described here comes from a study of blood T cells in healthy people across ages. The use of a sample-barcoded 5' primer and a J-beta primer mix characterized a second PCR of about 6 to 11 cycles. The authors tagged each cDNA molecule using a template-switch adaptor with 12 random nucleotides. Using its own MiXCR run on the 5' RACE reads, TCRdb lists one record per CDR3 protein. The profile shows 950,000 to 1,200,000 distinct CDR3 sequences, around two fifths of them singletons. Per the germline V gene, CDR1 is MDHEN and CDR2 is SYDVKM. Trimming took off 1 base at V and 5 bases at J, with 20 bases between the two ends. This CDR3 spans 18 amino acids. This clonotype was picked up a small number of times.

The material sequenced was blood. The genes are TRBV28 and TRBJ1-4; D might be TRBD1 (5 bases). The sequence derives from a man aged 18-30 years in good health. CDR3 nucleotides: TGTGCCAGCAGTTTATCCCAGGGACTCCTTATTGGGAATGAAAAACTGTTTTTT. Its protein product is CASSLSQGLLIGNEKLFF. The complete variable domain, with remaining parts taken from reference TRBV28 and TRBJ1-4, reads DVKVTQSSRYLVKRTGEKVFLECVQDMDHENMFWYRQDPGLGLRLIYFSYDVKMKEKGDIPEGYSVSREKKERFSLILESASTNQTSMYLCASSLSQGLLIGNEKLFFGSGTQLSVL.